The 8 T cell receptor beta chains reported below all come from one sample, sequenced in a study of immune evolution from preneoplasia to lung adenocarcinoma. The table came from immunoSEQ multiplex PCR; TCRdb's copy has only in-frame clones and leaves some out. The repertoire consists of around 8,000 clones, with 65% to 90% occurring once and the leading ten covering under 3%. Sequenced: FFPE minimally invasive lung adenocarcinoma tissue. Receptors originate from a person aged 65-85 years with lung adenocarcinoma.

CDR3 DNA sequence: TGTGCCAGCAGTCCATCGGGACAGCCCTATGGCTACACCTTC. It specifies CASSPSGQPYGYTF. The chain has TRBV6-4 and TRBJ1-2; TRBD1 matches at 7 bases. The CDR3 contains 14 residues. Per the germline V gene, CDR1 is MRHNA and CDR2 is SNTAGT. With V trimmed by 5 bases and J by 4 bases, 7 bases remained unmatched.

The chain employs TRBV19 and TRBJ2-7, with 10 bases fitting TRBD1. The junction had 7 bases not matched to a gene; V was cut back by 6 bases and J by 2 bases. CDR3 length equals 15 residues. Germline V CDR1 and CDR2: LNHDA, SQIVND (reference sequence). The CDR3 DNA follows: TGTGCCAGTAGCGAAATTGGACAGGGGGCCTACGAGCAGTACTTC. It specifies CASSEIGQGAYEQYF.

The chain has TRBV2 and TRBJ1-4; 10 bases fit TRBD1. This CDR3 region has 15 residues. Germline CDR1 is SNHLY and CDR2 is FYNNEI. With V trimmed by 3 bases and J by 8 bases, 6 bases remained unmatched. The CDR3 sequence is CASSEDRGMGEKLFF. The DNA for the CDR3 is TGTGCCAGCAGTGAGGACAGGGGGATGGGAGAAAAACTGTTTTTT.

V and J are TRBV4-1 and TRBJ2-5, with 7 bases aligning to TRBD2. Trimming cost V 4 bases and J 5 bases; bases outside gene matches: 7. The CDR3 has 14 residues. Germline CDR1 is MGHRA and CDR2 is YSYEKL. This CDR3 reads CASSRGPGGETQYF. Here the CDR3 DNA reads TGCGCCAGCAGCCGAGGTCCCGGGGGGGAGACCCAGTACTTC.

This chain links TRBV20-1 with TRBJ2-5, with D perhaps matching TRBD2 (5 bases). CDR1 and CDR2 from the germline V gene are DFQATT and SNEGSKA (reference sequence). The length of the CDR3 is 11 residues. V was trimmed by 6 bases and J by 4 bases, leaving 9 bases between them. The CDR3 is CSAAGTETQYF. DNA for the CDR3: TGCAGTGCCGCGGGCACAGAGACCCAGTACTTC.

The rearrangement uses TRBV11-2 and TRBJ2-3, with 8 bases aligning to TRBD2. The length of the CDR3 is 12 residues. J was trimmed by 12 bases and V by 5 bases; bases with no gene match: 7. Germline V gene sequence: CDR1 SGHAT, CDR2 FQNNGV. The CDR3 loop is CASSLGAGGQYF. CDR3 DNA: TGTGCCAGCAGCCTGGGGGCGGGGGGCCAGTATTTT.

This clone was detected once. Since no conserved phenylalanine or tryptophan closes the CDR3, a read error is the likely cause. The limits of the CDR3 on the DNA are not certain, so only TCRdb's listed CDR3 is given. This chain joins TRBV6-1 and TRBJ1-1. The CDR3 is 13 residues long, ends included. CDR1 is MNHNS and CDR2 is SASEGT in the germline V gene. The chain's CDR3 is CASSEAGTLPFDS.

CDR3 loop: CASSSIRGQGFSNQPQHF. The CDR3 DNA follows: TGTGCCAGCAGTTCCATCCGGGGACAGGGCTTTAGCAATCAGCCCCAGCATTTT. The genes are TRBV28 and TRBJ1-5; 9 bases align to TRBD1. The trim removed 4 bases at V and 0 bases at J, leaving 10 bases unmatched. This CDR3 has 18 residues. Germline values: CDR1 MDHEN, CDR2 SYDVKM.